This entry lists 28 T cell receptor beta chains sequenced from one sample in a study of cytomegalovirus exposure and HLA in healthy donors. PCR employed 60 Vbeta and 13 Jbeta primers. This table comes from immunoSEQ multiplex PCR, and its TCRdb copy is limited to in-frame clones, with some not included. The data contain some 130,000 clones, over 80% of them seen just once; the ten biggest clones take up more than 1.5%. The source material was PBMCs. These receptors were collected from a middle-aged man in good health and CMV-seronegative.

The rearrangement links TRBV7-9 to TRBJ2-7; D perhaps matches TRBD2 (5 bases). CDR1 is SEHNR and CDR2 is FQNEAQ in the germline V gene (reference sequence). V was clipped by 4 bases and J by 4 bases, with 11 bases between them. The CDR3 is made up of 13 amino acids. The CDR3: CASSSPEGYEQYF. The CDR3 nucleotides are TGTGCCAGCAGCTCACCCGAGGGTTACGAGCAGTACTTC.

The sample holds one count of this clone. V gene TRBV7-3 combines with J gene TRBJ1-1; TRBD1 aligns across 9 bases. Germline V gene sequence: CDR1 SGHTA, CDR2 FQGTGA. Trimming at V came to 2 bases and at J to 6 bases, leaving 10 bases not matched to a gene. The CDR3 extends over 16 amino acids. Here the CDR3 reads CASSLGTGLGASEAFF. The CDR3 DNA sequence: TGTGCCAGCAGCTTAGGGACAGGGCTTGGGGCATCTGAAGCTTTCTTT. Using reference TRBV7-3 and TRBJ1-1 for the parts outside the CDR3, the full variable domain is GAGVSQTPSNKVTEKGKYVELRCDPISGHTALYWYRQSLGQGPEFLIYFQGTGAADDSGLPNDRFFAVRPEGSVSTLKIQRTERGDSAVYLCASSLGTGLGASEAFFGQGTRLTVV.

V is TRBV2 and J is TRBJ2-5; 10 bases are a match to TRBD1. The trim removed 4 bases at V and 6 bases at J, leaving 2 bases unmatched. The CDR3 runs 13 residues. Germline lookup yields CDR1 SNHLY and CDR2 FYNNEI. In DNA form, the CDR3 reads TGTGCCAGCAGTGGGGACAGGGGAAAGACCCAGTACTTC. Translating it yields CASSGDRGKTQYF.

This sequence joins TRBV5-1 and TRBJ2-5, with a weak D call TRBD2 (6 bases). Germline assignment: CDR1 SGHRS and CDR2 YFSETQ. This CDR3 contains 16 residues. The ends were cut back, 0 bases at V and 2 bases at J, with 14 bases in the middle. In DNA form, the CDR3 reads TGCGCCAGCAGCTTGGCCCTGGCGGGAAGTCAAGAGACCCAGTACTTC. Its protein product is CASSLALAGSQETQYF.

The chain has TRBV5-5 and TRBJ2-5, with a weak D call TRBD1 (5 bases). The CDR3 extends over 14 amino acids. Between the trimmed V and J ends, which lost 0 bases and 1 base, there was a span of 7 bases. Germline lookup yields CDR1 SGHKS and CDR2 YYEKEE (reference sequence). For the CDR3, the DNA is TGTGCCAGCAGCTTGGCAGGGCCCCAAGAGACCCAGTACTTC. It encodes CASSLAGPQETQYF.

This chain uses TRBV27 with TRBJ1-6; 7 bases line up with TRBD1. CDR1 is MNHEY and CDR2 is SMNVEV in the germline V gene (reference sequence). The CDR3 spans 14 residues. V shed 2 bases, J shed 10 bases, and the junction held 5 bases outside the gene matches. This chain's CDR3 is CASSLNRGGSPLHF. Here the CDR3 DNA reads TGTGCCAGCAGTTTAAACAGGGGCGGCTCACCCCTCCACTTT.

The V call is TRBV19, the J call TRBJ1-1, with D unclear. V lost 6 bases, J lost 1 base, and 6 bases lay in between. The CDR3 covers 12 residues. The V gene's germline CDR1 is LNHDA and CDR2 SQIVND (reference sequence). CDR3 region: CASRFGNTEAFF. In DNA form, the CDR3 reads TGTGCCAGTAGATTCGGGAACACTGAAGCTTTCTTT.

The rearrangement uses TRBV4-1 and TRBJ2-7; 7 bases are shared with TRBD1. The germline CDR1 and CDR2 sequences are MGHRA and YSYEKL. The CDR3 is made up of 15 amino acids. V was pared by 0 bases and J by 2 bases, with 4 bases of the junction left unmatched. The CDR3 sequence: CASSQDRGLAYEQYF. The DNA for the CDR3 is TGCGCCAGCAGCCAAGATAGGGGGCTCGCCTACGAGCAGTACTTC.

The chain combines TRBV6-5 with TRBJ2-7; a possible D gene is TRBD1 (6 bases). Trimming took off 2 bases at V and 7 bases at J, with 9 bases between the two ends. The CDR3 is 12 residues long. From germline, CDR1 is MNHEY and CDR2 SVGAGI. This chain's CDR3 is CASSYPDREQYF. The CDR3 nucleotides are TGTGCCAGCAGTTACCCGGACAGAGAGCAGTACTTC.

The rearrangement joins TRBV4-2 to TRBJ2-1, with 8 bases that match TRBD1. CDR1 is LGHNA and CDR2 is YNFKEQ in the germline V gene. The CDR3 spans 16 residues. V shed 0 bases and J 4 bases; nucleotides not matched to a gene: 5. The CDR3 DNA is TGTGCCAGCAGCCAAGATGAGACAGGGGCTTACAATGAGCAGTTCTTC. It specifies CASSQDETGAYNEQFF.

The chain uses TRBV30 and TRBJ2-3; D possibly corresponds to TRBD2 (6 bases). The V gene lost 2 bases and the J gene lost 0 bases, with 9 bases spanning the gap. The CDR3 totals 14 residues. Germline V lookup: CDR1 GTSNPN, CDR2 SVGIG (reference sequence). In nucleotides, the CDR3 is TGTGCCTGGAGTACGGGAGTAAGCACAGATACGCAGTATTTT. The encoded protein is CAWSTGVSTDTQYF.

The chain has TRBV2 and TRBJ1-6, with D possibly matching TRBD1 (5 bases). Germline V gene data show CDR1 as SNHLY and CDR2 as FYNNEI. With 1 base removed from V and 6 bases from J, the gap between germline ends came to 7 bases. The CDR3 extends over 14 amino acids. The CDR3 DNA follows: TGTGCCAGCAGTGAAGGACAGTTTAATTCACCCCTCCACTTT. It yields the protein CASSEGQFNSPLHF.

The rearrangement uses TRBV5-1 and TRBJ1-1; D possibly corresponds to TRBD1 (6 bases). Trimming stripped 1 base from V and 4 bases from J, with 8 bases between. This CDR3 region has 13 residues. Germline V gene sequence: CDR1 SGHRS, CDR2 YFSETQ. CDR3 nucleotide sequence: TGCGCCAGCAGCTTGAGAGGGGGCACTGAAGCTTTCTTT. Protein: CASSLRGGTEAFF.

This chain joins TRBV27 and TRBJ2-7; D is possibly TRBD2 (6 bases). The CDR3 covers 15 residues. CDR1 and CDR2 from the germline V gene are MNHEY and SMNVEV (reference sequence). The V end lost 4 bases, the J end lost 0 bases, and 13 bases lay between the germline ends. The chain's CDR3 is CASSWTGGSSYEQYF. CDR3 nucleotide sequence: TGTGCCAGCAGTTGGACTGGGGGGAGCTCCTACGAGCAGTACTTC.

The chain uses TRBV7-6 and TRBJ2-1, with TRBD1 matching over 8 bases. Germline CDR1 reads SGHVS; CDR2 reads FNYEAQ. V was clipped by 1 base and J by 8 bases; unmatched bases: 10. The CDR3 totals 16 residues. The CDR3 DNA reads TGTGCCAGCAGCTTAGAACAGGGGGACGGTGGCGATGAGCAGTTCTTC. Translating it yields CASSLEQGDGGDEQFF.

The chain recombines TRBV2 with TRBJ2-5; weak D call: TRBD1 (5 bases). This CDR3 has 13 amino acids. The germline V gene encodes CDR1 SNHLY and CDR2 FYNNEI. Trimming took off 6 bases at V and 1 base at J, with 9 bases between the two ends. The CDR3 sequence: CASRKDTQETQYF. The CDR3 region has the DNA TGTGCCAGCAGGAAGGACACCCAAGAGACCCAGTACTTC.

CDR3 DNA sequence: TGTGCCAGCAGCTTGGGCGACAGGTTGCTATCTGGAAACACCATATATTTT. Translated, it gives CASSLGDRLLSGNTIYF. The rearrangement uses TRBV5-6 and TRBJ1-3; weak D call: TRBD1 (6 bases). The CDR3 has 17 amino acids. V was pared by 0 bases and J by 1 base, with 14 bases between. The germline gives CDR1 SGHDT, CDR2 YYEEEE.

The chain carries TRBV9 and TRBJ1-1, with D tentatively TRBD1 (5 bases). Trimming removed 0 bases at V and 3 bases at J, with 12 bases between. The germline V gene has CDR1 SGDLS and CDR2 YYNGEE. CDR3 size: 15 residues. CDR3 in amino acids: CASSVAPAGHTEAFF. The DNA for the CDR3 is TGTGCCAGCAGCGTAGCGCCAGCGGGACACACTGAAGCTTTCTTT.

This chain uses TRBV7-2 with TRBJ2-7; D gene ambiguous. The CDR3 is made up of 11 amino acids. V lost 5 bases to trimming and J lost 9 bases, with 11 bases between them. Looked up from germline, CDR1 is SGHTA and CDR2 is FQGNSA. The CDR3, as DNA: TGTGCCAGCAGCCCAAGCTCGCTGCAGTACTTC. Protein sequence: CASSPSSLQYF.

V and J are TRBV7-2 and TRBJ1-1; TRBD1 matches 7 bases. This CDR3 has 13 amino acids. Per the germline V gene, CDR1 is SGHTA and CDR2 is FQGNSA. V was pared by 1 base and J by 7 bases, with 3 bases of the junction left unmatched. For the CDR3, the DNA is TGTGCCAGCAGCTTAGATAGACAGGGTGAAGCTTTCTTT. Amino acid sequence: CASSLDRQGEAFF.

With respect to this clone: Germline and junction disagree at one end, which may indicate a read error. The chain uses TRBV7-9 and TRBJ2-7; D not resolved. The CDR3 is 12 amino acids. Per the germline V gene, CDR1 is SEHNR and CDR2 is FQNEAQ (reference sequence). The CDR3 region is CSSSLSSYEQYF. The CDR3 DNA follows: TGTTCCAGCAGCCTCTCGTCCTACGAGCAGTACTTC.

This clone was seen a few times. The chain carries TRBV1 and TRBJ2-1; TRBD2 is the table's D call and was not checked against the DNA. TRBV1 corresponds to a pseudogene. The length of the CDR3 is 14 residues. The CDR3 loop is CTSSSTSGDNEQFF. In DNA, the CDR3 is TGCACCAGCAGCTCAACTAGCGGGGACAATGAGCAGTTCTTC.

The CDR3 DNA is TGTGCCAGCAGCTTAGGGACGAGTCGGGGGGGGAAGACCCAGTACTTC. Translated, it gives CASSLGTSRGGKTQYF. This chain links TRBV11-2 with TRBJ2-5; 8 bases line up with TRBD2. Germline assignment: CDR1 SGHAT and CDR2 FQNNGV. CDR3 length: 16 amino acids. V was pared by 1 base and J by 6 bases, with 10 bases of the junction left unmatched.

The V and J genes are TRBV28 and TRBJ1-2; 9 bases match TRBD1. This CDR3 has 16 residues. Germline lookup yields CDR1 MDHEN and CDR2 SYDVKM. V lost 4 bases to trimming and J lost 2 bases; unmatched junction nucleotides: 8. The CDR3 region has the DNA TGTGCCAGCAGTTACCGGGACAGGGTGAGAAACTATGGCTACACCTTC. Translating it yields CASSYRDRVRNYGYTF.

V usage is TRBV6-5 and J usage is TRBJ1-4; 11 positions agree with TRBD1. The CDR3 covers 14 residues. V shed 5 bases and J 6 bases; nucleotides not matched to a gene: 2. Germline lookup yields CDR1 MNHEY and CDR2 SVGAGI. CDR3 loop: CASSRTGGYEKLFF. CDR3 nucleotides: TGTGCCAGCAGTCGGACAGGGGGCTATGAAAAACTGTTTTTT.

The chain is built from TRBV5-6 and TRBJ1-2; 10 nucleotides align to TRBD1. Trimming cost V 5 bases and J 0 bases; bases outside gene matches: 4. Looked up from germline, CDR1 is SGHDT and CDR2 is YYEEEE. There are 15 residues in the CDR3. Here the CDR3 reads CASRSTGGTNYGYTF. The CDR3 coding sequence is TGTGCCAGCAGATCGACAGGGGGCACTAACTATGGCTACACCTTC.

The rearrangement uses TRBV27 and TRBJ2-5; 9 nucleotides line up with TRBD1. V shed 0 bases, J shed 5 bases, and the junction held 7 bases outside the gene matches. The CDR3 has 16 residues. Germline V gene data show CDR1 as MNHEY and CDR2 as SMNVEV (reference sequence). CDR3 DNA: TGTGCCAGCAGTTTATCGGGACAGGGCCGCCGGGAGACCCAGTACTTC. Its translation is CASSLSGQGRRETQYF.

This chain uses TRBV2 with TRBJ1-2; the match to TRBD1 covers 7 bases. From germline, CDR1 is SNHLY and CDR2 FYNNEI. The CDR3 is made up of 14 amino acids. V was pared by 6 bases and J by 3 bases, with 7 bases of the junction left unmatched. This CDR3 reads CASREGQSYYGYTF. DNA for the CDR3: TGTGCCAGCAGGGAGGGACAGTCTTACTATGGCTACACCTTC.